The present entry profiles one T cell receptor beta chain with its context. This receptor's antigen is unknown. Per-base qualities were not stored, and no clone one base away is much larger. The same CDR3 is also encoded by other DNA sequences in this sample. According to the study, the label for this sample's time point signals: before neoadjuvant nivolumab. Patients had been newly diagnosed with stage II-IVA oral cavity squamous cell carcinoma, and no prior systemic or radiation treatment had been given to the patients. The cohort was composed of patients with HPV-negative, locally advanced oral cavity squamous cell carcinoma. Samples were obtained from a longitudinal correlative study of a single-arm phase II trial of neoadjuvant nivolumab in oral cavity squamous cell carcinoma. Subject-matched pre- and post-treatment PBMCs and tumors from three responders and three non-responders underwent genomic DNA-based TCRbeta sequencing. Genomic DNA was isolated from tumor tissue using the Maxwell RSC DNA from Tissue kit.

Tumor libraries used mostly 4.5 to 6 ug of input genomic DNA for survey sequencing, with two replicates per sample. The immunoSEQ hsTCRbeta kit was used to prepare TCRbeta libraries, following the manufacturer's instructions. Sequencing of the completed libraries took place using an Illumina NovaSeq 6000 S4 flow cell after they had been pooled to around 3.3 nM. Regarding the original processing steps: Raw data preprocessing and quality control were performed with the immunoSEQ Analyzer. The analysis was limited to productive rearrangements, and each clonotype was defined by a unique CDR3 amino acid sequence. Repertoire clonality was estimated as the Gini-Simpson index, which was calculated using the R package tcR. Student's t test was used to compare Gini indices, and Pearson correlation was used to assess associations with tumor size change. TCRdb's version of the immuneACCESS table is confined to in-frame rearrangements and falls short of the full clone set. An unresolved V gene accounts for under half of the shortfall where checked; the remainder is of unknown origin. V and J calls and clone size are as listed in that table; D and trimming were resolved from the DNA. The sample table contains about 6,600 clones; only one count was recorded for 50% to 75% of them. The top ten clonotypes cover approximately 6% of the sample.

This specimen comes from a study of neoadjuvant anti-PD-1 for oral cavity cancer (dated by TCRdb to the early 2020s). Some background on the complete study: Before undergoing curative-intent surgical resection, most patients got three to four biweekly nivolumab doses at 3 mg/kg. Patients without progression received a fourth nivolumab dose around day 43 and underwent definitive surgical resection on days 50-56. Patients with complete response, partial response or stable disease by RECIST 1.1 were defined as responders, whereas patients with progression were defined as non-responders. A roughly 35% response rate was observed in the parent correlative cohort, in which eleven to twelve patients were included.

The investigation overall reported the following: Greater tumor shrinkage was correlated with larger post-treatment sizes of preexisting intratumoral clones, suggesting that expansion of preexisting clones contributed to response. The TCR analyses had only a few patients in each response group, and the authors called for validation in larger cohorts. Higher pretreatment blood TCRbeta clonality and lower post-treatment tumor TCRbeta clonality were correlated with higher pretreatment blood Treg/Th17 ratios.

The cysteine opens and the phenylalanine closes a CDR3 of 12 amino acids. Only the CDR3 DNA stays, 36 bases, in frame from base 1. CDR1 and CDR2, per the germline V gene, are SGHRS and YFSETQ. A distance of 5 bases separates the germline ends of V and J, which lose 0 bases and 7 bases respectively. This TCR came from a person aged 35-80 years with oral cavity squamous cell carcinoma. The chain is assembled from TRBV5-1 and TRBJ2-1; the D call could be TRBD1 or TRBD2, with each sharing 5 bases. The input for sequencing was tumor tissue, taken before nivolumab (anti-PD-1) treatment. CDR3 loop: CASSLGGNEQFF. The nucleotide sequence is given as TGCGCCAGCAGCTTGGGGGGGAATGAGCAGTTCTTC.